The rows below give T cell receptor beta chains drawn from one sample of a study of shared clonotypes between healthy human individuals. This table comes from immunoSEQ multiplex PCR, and its TCRdb copy is limited to in-frame clones, with some not included. The table shows roughly 2 million clones, with approximately 96% occurring only once. The source material was naive CD4+ T cells sorted from blood. Every receptor here comes from a man between 18 and 35 years old in good health. The CDR3 runs from the conserved cysteine through the conserved F or W. A D gene is named only where the DNA matches it firmly. The size field is filled for only some rows; it gives once, few, many or a size class.

CDR3aa	CDR3nt	v_gene	j_gene	abundance	d_gene
CASSEAVSGRSAVGELFF	TGTGCCAGCAGTGAAGCGGTATCTGGACGTAGCGCCGTCGGGGAGCTGTTTTTT	TRBV2	TRBJ2-2	NA	NA
CASSERVDSGNTIYF	TGCGCCAGCAGTGAACGGGTCGACTCTGGAAACACCATATATTTT	TRBV10-1	TRBJ1-3	NA	NA
CASSLNFGGRETQYF	TGTGCCAGCAGCTTAAACTTCGGGGGGCGGGAGACCCAGTACTTC	TRBV7-9	TRBJ2-5	NA	NA
CASSPAGAGNQPQHF	TGTGCCAGCTCACCAGCGGGGGCGGGCAATCAGCCCCAGCATTTT	TRBV18	TRBJ1-5	once	NA
CASSLVGLAGVFGANVLTF	TGCGCCAGCAGCTTGGTAGGACTAGCGGGAGTCTTTGGGGCCAACGTCCTGACTTTC	TRBV5-1	TRBJ2-6	NA	TRBD2
CASSLLRYSPLHF	TGTGCCAGCAGTTTACTACGGTATTCACCCCTCCACTTT	TRBV28	TRBJ1-6	NA	NA
CAGGTRGTNEKLFF	TGTGCCGGTGGGACCCGGGGGACTAATGAAAAACTGTTTTTT	TRBV6-1	TRBJ1-4	NA	NA
CASSLQTATNEKLFF	TGTGCCAGCAGTTTACAGACAGCAACTAATGAAAAACTGTTTTTT	TRBV27	TRBJ1-4	NA	NA
CASSLLRTDRGDTQYF	TGCGCCAGCAGCTTGTTAAGAACCGACCGGGGAGATACGCAGTATTTT	TRBV5-1	TRBJ2-3	NA	NA
CASSVGGDPSPLHF	TGTGCCAGCAGCGTAGGTGGGGATCCTTCACCCCTCCACTTT	TRBV9	TRBJ1-6	NA	NA
CASSSYSENQPQHF	TGTGCCAGCTCATCCTACAGCGAGAATCAGCCCCAGCATTTT	TRBV18	TRBJ1-5	NA	NA
CASSYRDPYEQYF	TGTGCCAGCAGTTACAGGGACCCCTACGAGCAGTACTTC	TRBV6-5	TRBJ2-7	NA	NA
CASSYQGLNEKLFF	TGTGCCAGCAGCTATCAGGGACTTAATGAAAAACTGTTTTTT	TRBV5-4	TRBJ1-4	NA	NA
CASSLGSSSSTDTQYF	TGTGCCAGCAGCTTAGGTAGCAGCTCTAGCACAGATACGCAGTATTTT	TRBV7-2	TRBJ2-3	NA	NA
CASSGGAQPQHF	TGTGCCAGCTCAGGTGGGGCCCAGCCCCAGCATTTT	TRBV18	TRBJ1-5	once	NA
CASSLDAWNTEAFF	TGCGCCAGCAGCTTGGACGCCTGGAACACTGAAGCTTTCTTT	TRBV5-1	TRBJ1-1	once	NA
CASSRLKTQYF	TGTGCCAGCAGCCGTCTCAAGACCCAGTACTTC	TRBV11-2	TRBJ2-5	NA	NA
CASSPTGTTYEQYF	TGTGCCAGCAGTCCCACCGGGACAACCTACGAGCAGTACTTC	TRBV5-6	TRBJ2-7	once	NA
CASSVGASLGNGYTF	TGTGCCAGCAGCGTGGGAGCATCCCTGGGGAATGGCTACACCTTC	TRBV7-9	TRBJ1-2	NA	NA
CASTQDRGQGYTF	TGTGCCAGCACCCAGGACAGGGGACAGGGCTACACCTTC	TRBV19	TRBJ1-2	NA	TRBD1
CASSLGAGFSTDTQYF	TGCGCCAGCAGCCTCGGGGCGGGATTTAGCACAGATACGCAGTATTTT	TRBV5-1	TRBJ2-3	NA	NA
CASSQDWQVGYTF	TGCGCCAGCAGCCAAGATTGGCAGGTTGGCTACACCTTC	TRBV4-1	TRBJ1-2	NA	NA
CASSSWGQGLYNSPLHF	TGTGCCAGCAGCTCTTGGGGACAGGGCCTCTATAATTCACCCCTCCACTTT	TRBV5-6	TRBJ1-6	NA	TRBD1
CAISEGGLRNQPQHF	TGTGCCATCAGTGAGGGGGGGTTGCGCAATCAGCCCCAGCATTTT	TRBV10-3	TRBJ1-5	NA	NA
CAWSTPRTANYGYTF	TGTGCCTGGAGTACACCCCGGACCGCTAACTATGGCTACACCTTC	TRBV30	TRBJ1-2	NA	NA
CASSYLYQGPNTEAFF	TGTGCCAGCAGTTACCTCTACCAGGGGCCTAACACTGAAGCTTTCTTT	TRBV6-6	TRBJ1-1	once	NA
CASSYYGGLTYNEQFF	TGTGCCAGCAGCTACTACGGGGGACTTACCTACAATGAGCAGTTCTTC	TRBV7-9	TRBJ2-1	once	NA
CAWSDTSGSSYNERFF	TGTGCCTGGAGCGACACTAGCGGTAGCTCCTACAATGAGCGGTTCTTC	TRBV30	TRBJ2-1	NA	TRBD2
CASSEVLAEYNEQFF	TGTGCCAGCAGTGAAGTGCTAGCGGAATACAATGAGCAGTTCTTC	TRBV6-1	TRBJ2-1	NA	TRBD2
CASSSPGFNEKLFF	TGCGCCAGCAGCTCACCAGGATTCAATGAAAAACTGTTTTTT	TRBV5-1	TRBJ1-4	NA	NA
CASSLSGTSGYEQYF	TGTGCCAGCAGCTTGTCCGGGACTAGCGGGTACGAGCAGTACTTC	TRBV5-4	TRBJ2-7	NA	TRBD2
CASSLARTGAGELFF	TGCGCCAGCAGCTTGGCCCGGACAGGGGCCGGGGAGCTGTTTTTT	TRBV5-1	TRBJ2-2	NA	TRBD1
CASSEEMMPGADTQYF	TGTGCCAGCAGTGAAGAGATGATGCCCGGGGCAGATACGCAGTATTTT	TRBV2	TRBJ2-3	NA	NA
CASSTGTGNTEAFF	TGTGCCAGCAGCACCGGGACGGGGAACACTGAAGCTTTCTTT	TRBV7-2	TRBJ1-1	once	NA
CASSMSARATGELFF	TGTGCCAGTAGTATGAGTGCCAGGGCAACCGGGGAGCTGTTTTTT	TRBV19	TRBJ2-2	NA	NA
CASSFGQGSTEAFF	TGTGCCAGCAGCTTCGGACAGGGTTCCACTGAAGCTTTCTTT	TRBV7-2	TRBJ1-1	NA	TRBD1
CASSYLHNYGYTF	TGTGCCAGCAGTTACTTGCATAACTATGGCTACACCTTC	TRBV6-6	TRBJ1-2	NA	NA
CASTLGDLRVPEQYF	TGTGCCAGCACCCTCGGAGACCTCAGGGTTCCCGAGCAGTACTTC	TRBV28	TRBJ2-7	NA	NA
CASRGETQYF	TGTGCCAGCAGAGGAGAGACCCAGTACTTC	TRBV2	TRBJ2-5	NA	NA
CASSQVVTTNTGELFF	TGCGCCAGCAGCCAAGTGGTCACCACGAACACCGGGGAGCTGTTTTTT	TRBV4-1	TRBJ2-2	NA	NA
CASSLVGQYNEQFF	TGCGCCAGCAGCTTGGTGGGGCAGTACAATGAGCAGTTCTTC	TRBV5-1	TRBJ2-1	NA	NA
CASSQGEEGIQYF	TGTGCCAGCTCACAGGGGGAAGAGGGCATTCAGTACTTC	TRBV18	TRBJ2-4	NA	NA
CAGGQGPSSTDTQYF	TGTGCCGGGGGACAGGGGCCCTCTAGCACAGATACGCAGTATTTT	TRBV30	TRBJ2-3	NA	TRBD1
CAIIPPQNYNEQFF	TGTGCCATAATTCCCCCCCAGAATTACAATGAGCAGTTCTTC	TRBV7-6	TRBJ2-1	NA	NA
CASRRQRNTGELFF	TGTGCCAGCAGGCGACAGCGGAACACCGGGGAGCTGTTTTTT	TRBV2	TRBJ2-2	NA	NA
CASSLLEADTQYF	TGTGCCAGCAGCTTACTAGAAGCAGATACGCAGTATTTT	TRBV7-2	TRBJ2-3	NA	NA
CASSAILGEQFF	TGTGCCAGCAGCGCTATTCTTGGTGAGCAGTTCTTC	TRBV6-5	TRBJ2-1	NA	NA
CASSSIGDEAYNEQFF	TGTGCCAGCAGCTCCATAGGGGATGAGGCCTACAATGAGCAGTTCTTC	TRBV7-2	TRBJ2-1	NA	NA
CASSSLGVGNYGYTF	TGTGCCAGCAGTTCCCTCGGAGTTGGCAACTATGGCTACACCTTC	TRBV27	TRBJ1-2	NA	NA
CASKADNVLTF	TGTGCCAGCAAAGCAGACAACGTCCTGACTTTC	TRBV28	TRBJ2-6	NA	NA